This T cell receptor (beta chain) was observed in a study of blood T cell repertoires in COVID-19. Study summary: The samples span acute and convalescent COVID-19 from the United States, Italy and Spain. Sources were T cells, B-cell-depleted T cells, or PBMCs; the material itself was cDNA or gDNA.

Residents of about two dozen US areas, aged about 18 to 95 years, made up the participants. Membership in each cohort depended on participant-reported clinical history. Profiled with immunoSEQ multiplex PCR; TCRdb holds only in-frame clones, not every one. The sample has around 200,000 clones, about 90% seen once. CDR1 and CDR2 from the germline V gene are SEHNR and FQNEAQ (reference sequence). Trimming took 5 bases from V and 5 from J, leaving 12 bases between them. This CDR3 comprises 14 residues. The chain carries TRBV7-9 and TRBJ1-4; D call uncertain. This receptor was taken from a man younger than 40 who had recovered from COVID-19. Sequenced sample: PBMCs or T cells enriched from blood (not recorded which). The CDR3 nucleotides read TGTGCCAGCAGCACCCGGACGGGGAATGAAAAACTGTTTTTT. Translation: CASSTRTGNEKLFF. Based on the CDR3 plus reference TRBV7-9 and TRBJ1-4, the full variable domain is DTGVSQNPRHKITKRGQNVTFRCDPISEHNRLYWYRQTLGQGPEFLTYFQNEAQLEKSRLLSDRFSAERPKGSFSTLEIQRTEQGDSAMYLCASSTRTGNEKLFFGSGTQLSVL.